Listed below are T cell receptor beta chains from one sample, sequenced in a study of identifying expanded T cells in peripheral blood. The data were produced by immunoSEQ multiplex PCR, yet TCRdb's version contains in-frame clones alone and is incomplete. This sample yields about 52,000 clones, of which 82% are seen a single time; around 15% belongs to the top ten. Sequencing used blood. These receptor sequences come from a person aged 18 to 69 in good health. Each CDR3 is given with its conserved first and last residue. D genes are given only for firm matches. Some rows mark clone size as missing; the rest say once, few, many or name a class of expanded clone.

V	size	length	D	J	DNA	CDR3
TRBV28	.	13	.	TRBJ2-2	TGTGCCAGCAGTTTCTCGGGTCCCGGGGAGCTGTTTTTT	CASSFSGPGELFF
TRBV7-4	.	13	.	TRBJ1-2	TGTGCCAGCAGTTTAGTGGGGAGGCGCGGCTACACCTTC	CASSLVGRRGYTF
TRBV19	.	17	TRBD2	TRBJ2-1	TGTGCCAGTAGTACCCCTGGAGTAGCGGGGCTCTACAATGAGCAGTTCTTC	CASSTPGVAGLYNEQFF
TRBV6-1	once	15	.	TRBJ2-7	TGTGCCACCGCGGGCCCACTAGCACGAGGCTACGAGCAGTACTTC	CATAGPLARGYEQYF
TRBV4-3	.	13	.	TRBJ1-4	TGCGCCAGCAGCCAAGGGGAAGGAGAAAAACTGTTTTTT	CASSQGEGEKLFF
TRBV2	.	13	.	TRBJ2-5	TGTGCCAGCCGGAGAGCGGAGCAAGAGACCCAGTACTTC	CASRRAEQETQYF
TRBV6-1	.	15	.	TRBJ2-4	TGTGCCAGCAGTGAAGGAATACAAAACAAAAACATTCAGTACTTC	CASSEGIQNKNIQYF
TRBV6-5	.	12	TRBD1	TRBJ1-2	TGTGCCAGCCGGGACAGGATCTATGGCTACACCTTC	CASRDRIYGYTF
TRBV5-5	.	13	.	TRBJ2-7	TGTGCCAGCAGCTTATGGGGCTCAGACGAGCAGTACTTC	CASSLWGSDEQYF
TRBV5-8	.	13	.	TRBJ2-7	TGTGCCAGCAGCTTGGAAAAGGTTCGCGAGCAGTACTTC	CASSLEKVREQYF
TRBV6-6	.	11	.	TRBJ1-1	TGTGCCAGCAGTTACCCCCCGAGAGCTTTCTTT	CASSYPPRAFF
TRBV4-3	.	15	TRBD1	TRBJ1-1	TGCGCCAGCAGCCAGGCACAGGGGGCGGGAACTGAAGCTTTCTTT	CASSQAQGAGTEAFF
TRBV5-1	.	14	.	TRBJ2-4	TGCGCCAGCAGCTCGCAGCGGGCCGAAAACATTCAGTACTTC	CASSSQRAENIQYF
TRBV6-1	.	13	.	TRBJ2-3	TGTGCCAGCAGCGAATGGCTAGCAGATACGCAGTATTTT	CASSEWLADTQYF
TRBV7-9	.	15	.	TRBJ2-5	TGTGCCAGCAGCTTAGGTGGTAGCGGAAAAGAGACCCAGTACTTC	CASSLGGSGKETQYF
TRBV9	.	13	.	TRBJ1-2	TGTGCCAGCAGCGTAGATTGGAGCTTCCGCTACACCTTC	CASSVDWSFRYTF
TRBV27	.	14	TRBD1	TRBJ2-4	TGTGCCAGCAGTTTTAAAGCCACCGGGACAGTTCAGTACTTC	CASSFKATGTVQYF
TRBV19	.	16	.	TRBJ1-5	TGTGCCAGTAGTATACCTGGCGGGTCGGGAAATCAGCCCCAGCATTTT	CASSIPGGSGNQPQHF
TRBV6-5	.	13	TRBD1	TRBJ1-4	TGTGCCAGCAGGCCGGGACAGCATGAAAAACTGTTTTTT	CASRPGQHEKLFF
TRBV7-6	few	14	.	TRBJ2-1	TGTGCCAGCAGCTGGGAGGTTACCTACAATGAGCAGTTCTTC	CASSWEVTYNEQFF
TRBV5-1	.	13	.	TRBJ1-1	TGCGCCAGCAGCTTGGGGGCCGCTACCCAAGCTTTCTTT	CASSLGAATQAFF
TRBV5-6	few	14	.	TRBJ1-4	TGTGCCAGCAGCTCCTTCTTAACTCGGGAAAAACTGTTTTTT	CASSSFLTREKLFF
TRBV2	few	15	TRBD1	TRBJ2-5	TGTGCCAGCCCGCAGGACAGGGGGCGCCGGGAGACCCAGTACTTC	CASPQDRGRRETQYF
TRBV4-3	.	15	.	TRBJ2-7	TGCGCCAGCAGCCGCGAACCCGGACTTTCCTACGAGCAGTACTTC	CASSREPGLSYEQYF
TRBV7-9	once	13	.	TRBJ1-1	TGTGCCAGCAGTTCGGCCGGGGGAACTGAAGCTTTCTTT	CASSSAGGTEAFF
TRBV4-1	few	16	.	TRBJ1-5	TGCGCCAGCAGCCAAGATGGGACACTTAGCAATCAGCCCCAGCATTTT	CASSQDGTLSNQPQHF
TRBV6-4	.	16	TRBD1	TRBJ2-7	TGTGCCAGCAGTGAAAAGGGACAGGGTTACATGTACGAGCAGTACTTC	CASSEKGQGYMYEQYF
TRBV2	.	17	.	TRBJ1-4	TGTGCCAGCAGTGATAGTAGAACGGCGGCAACTAATGAAAAACTGTTTTTT	CASSDSRTAATNEKLFF
TRBV14	.	15	.	TRBJ2-1	TGTGCCAGCAGCCCCCTTCCAGGCTCCTACAATGAGCAGTTCTTC	CASSPLPGSYNEQFF
TRBV15	.	15	TRBD1	TRBJ1-2	TGTGCCACCAGCAGAGGGGGAGGGGGCAACTATGGCTACACCTTC	CATSRGGGGNYGYTF
TRBV9	.	16	.	TRBJ2-1	TGTGCCAGCAGCTCCTATCTAGCAGTAGACGACAATGAGCAGTTCTTC	CASSSYLAVDDNEQFF
TRBV18	.	14	TRBD2	TRBJ2-1	TGTGCCAGCTCACAGGGACTAGGAGGCAATGAGCAGTTCTTC	CASSQGLGGNEQFF
TRBV13	.	16	TRBD2	TRBJ2-3	TGTGCCAGCAGCTCCCCGGGACTAGCGGACACAGATACGCAGTATTTT	CASSSPGLADTDTQYF
TRBV5-6	.	11	.	TRBJ2-1	TGTGCCAGCAGCTTGCTAGAGTCGCAGTTCTTC	CASSLLESQFF
TRBV9	.	15	TRBD2	TRBJ2-3	TGTGCCAGCAGCTCTAGCGGGAGATTTTCCGATACGCAGTATTTT	CASSSSGRFSDTQYF
TRBV7-8	.	12	.	TRBJ1-1	TGTGCCAGCAGCCCCCGGGCCACGGAAGCTTTCTTT	CASSPRATEAFF
TRBV15	.	14	.	TRBJ1-1	TGTGCCACCAGCAGAGACAGGGAGGCCTCTGAAGCTTTCTTT	CATSRDREASEAFF
TRBV5-1	once	17	TRBD2	TRBJ2-3	TGCGCCAGCAGCTTGGCCTTAGCGGGGGGGCGCACAGATACGCAGTATTTT	CASSLALAGGRTDTQYF
TRBV19	.	13	TRBD1	TRBJ1-2	TGTGCCAGTAGTATGCAGGGGGCCTATGGCTACACCTTC	CASSMQGAYGYTF
TRBV7-8	.	14	.	TRBJ1-1	TGTGCCAGCAGCTCGAAGCGCGAGAACACTGAAGCTTTCTTT	CASSSKRENTEAFF
TRBV7-9	.	14	.	TRBJ1-2	TGTGCCAGCAGCGGCATCCGGGGACCCGGGGGCTACACCTTC	CASSGIRGPGGYTF
TRBV7-8	.	17	TRBD2	TRBJ2-1	TGTGCCAGCAGCCCCATCTATTCGGGAGGGACCTACAATGAGCAGTTCTTC	CASSPIYSGGTYNEQFF
TRBV7-2	.	14	TRBD1	TRBJ1-5	TGTGCCAGCCAAAAGTTCCAGGGGGCACAGCCCCAGCATTTT	CASQKFQGAQPQHF
TRBV15	.	14	.	TRBJ2-4	TGTGCCACCAGCAGGAGGGACCAACGGGGCATTCAGTACTTC	CATSRRDQRGIQYF
TRBV14	once	11	.	TRBJ2-3	TGTGCCAGCAGCCGGACAGCCCGGCAGTATTTT	CASSRTARQYF
TRBV30	.	16	.	TRBJ1-1	TGTGCCTGGAGTGCCCAGCAGGGTAGTATTCGTACTGAAGCTTTCTTT	CAWSAQQGSIRTEAFF
TRBV11-2	.	12	TRBD1	TRBJ2-7	TGTGCCAGCAGCCGGACAGGGAACGAGCAGTACTTC	CASSRTGNEQYF
TRBV7-9	.	15	TRBD1	TRBJ1-1	TGTGCCAGCAGCTTGGAGGGGACAGTGAACACTGAAGCTTTCTTT	CASSLEGTVNTEAFF
TRBV21-1	.	19	.	TRBJ1-1	TGTGCCAGCAGCAAAGTCCGGTTAGCTATGAGTGGGTTAAACACTGAAGCTTTCTTT	CASSKVRLAMSGLNTEAFF
TRBV7-8	.	13	.	TRBJ2-3	TGTGCCAGCAGCTTGGACGTCGCAGATACGCAGTATTTT	CASSLDVADTQYF
TRBV11-1	.	16	.	TRBJ1-3	TGTGCCAGCAGCTTAAGGGGGACCGAAGGCATCAACACCATATATTTT	CASSLRGTEGINTIYF
TRBV5-5	.	12	.	TRBJ1-2	TGTGCCAGCACCTTCGAAAGGGATGGCTACACCTTC	CASTFERDGYTF
TRBV7-8	.	14	.	TRBJ1-2	TGTGCCAGCAGCGCCGGGGGTTCAGGGAAAGGCTACACCTTC	CASSAGGSGKGYTF
TRBV6-1	once	15	TRBD1	TRBJ1-6	TGTGCCAGCAGTGTGACAGGGGAAAACCATTCACCCCTCCACTTT	CASSVTGENHSPLHF
TRBV7-9	once	13	.	TRBJ2-5	TGTGCCAGCAGCTTTGTAGGGAAAGAGACCCAGTACTTC	CASSFVGKETQYF
TRBV19	few	15	.	TRBJ1-6	TGTGCCAGTAGTATGGGGGCGACAAATAATTCACCCCTCCACTTT	CASSMGATNNSPLHF
TRBV29-1	few	14	.	TRBJ2-4	TGCAGCGTTAGAGAAACTTTAGCCAAAAACATTCAGTACTTC	CSVRETLAKNIQYF
TRBV13	.	15	TRBD1	TRBJ1-2	TGTGCCAGCAACTATCGGGGACAGGGGGCTGGTGGCTACACCTTC	CASNYRGQGAGGYTF
TRBV2	.	14	.	TRBJ1-1	TGTGCCAGCACCATGGGAGGGGTGAACACTGAAGCTTTCTTT	CASTMGGVNTEAFF
TRBV28	few	14	TRBD1	TRBJ2-7	TGTGCCAGCAGTCCTGGGACAGGGTGGGACGAGCAGTACTTC	CASSPGTGWDEQYF